The 23 T cell receptor beta chains in this list originate from one sample, sequenced in a study of blood T cell repertoires in COVID-19. Assay used: immunoSEQ multiplex PCR; TCRdb lists only in-frame clones, some missing. The table lists hundreds of thousands of clones, roughly 91% of them singletons. The sample comprised PBMCs or T cells enriched from blood (not recorded which). These receptors originate from a woman aged 25 to 39 who had recovered from COVID-19.

This clone has a handful of counts. This sequence joins TRBV19 and TRBJ1-6; TRBD1 matches at 7 bases. The CDR3 extends over 13 amino acids. Unmatched junction bases numbered 9, after V lost 9 bases and J lost 10 bases. Germline loops: CDR1 LNHDA, CDR2 SQIVND (reference sequence). CDR3 sequence (DNA): TGTGCCAGCCGGATCCCAGGGGGGTCACCCCTCCACTTT. It codes for CASRIPGGSPLHF.

The chain has TRBV6-2 or TRBV6-3 and TRBJ1-2; D unresolved. Germline CDR1 reads MNHEY; CDR2 reads SVGEGT. The germline V and J ends were trimmed by 2 bases and 8 bases, with 15 bases remaining between them. The CDR3 spans 14 residues. The CDR3 nucleotides are TGTGCCAGCAGTTACCTTGGTTCGGGGAAAGGCTACACCTTC. Amino acids: CASSYLGSGKGYTF.

This chain joins TRBV9 and TRBJ2-1, with D possibly matching TRBD1 (6 bases). The CDR3 spans 14 residues. The V gene lost 1 base and the J gene lost 6 bases, with 11 bases spanning the gap. The germline CDR1 and CDR2 sequences are SGDLS and YYNGEE. The CDR3 coding sequence is TGTGCCAGCAGCGTAAGCCAGGGGTTCAATGAGCAGTTCTTC. Translation gives CASSVSQGFNEQFF.

CDR3 loop: CASSQEAGAGGYTF. The CDR3, as DNA: TGTGCCAGCAGCCAAGAGGCGGGAGCAGGTGGCTACACCTTC. V and J are TRBV3-1 (or the pseudogene TRBV3-2) and TRBJ1-2, with unresolved D. Germline V gives CDR1 LGHDT, CDR2 YNNKEL (reference sequence). Deletions cut 0 bases from V and 7 bases from J, with 12 bases between. The CDR3 sequence is 14 residues long.

The chain uses TRBV28 and TRBJ2-2; a weak D match, TRBD1 (6 bases). Germline assignment: CDR1 MDHEN and CDR2 SYDVKM. V lost 6 bases and J 1 base, leaving 9 bases between the germline ends. The CDR3 length is 14 residues. The CDR3 DNA is TGTGCCAGCAGGACGGGACAGAACACCGGGGAGCTGTTTTTT. This sequence encodes CASRTGQNTGELFF.

V gene TRBV15 combines with J gene TRBJ2-3; D is ambiguous. Germline V gene lookup returns CDR1 LNHNV and CDR2 YYDKDF (reference sequence). Trimming stripped 0 bases from V and 2 bases from J, with 6 bases between. This CDR3 is 14 amino acids long. DNA for the CDR3: TGTGCCACCAGCAGAGAGGCCCACACAGATACGCAGTATTTT. Translating gives CATSREAHTDTQYF.

This clone was observed once. J is TRBJ1-1 and V is TRBV28; 9 nucleotides match TRBD1. Germline-derived CDR1 and CDR2 are MDHEN and SYDVKM. Trimming removed 4 bases from V and 5 bases from J; junction bases left unmatched: 5. The CDR3 runs 14 residues. CDR3 protein: CASSSGQGRTEAFF. As DNA, the CDR3 is TGTGCCAGCAGTTCGGGACAGGGTAGGACTGAAGCTTTCTTT.

This sequence joins TRBV27 and TRBJ2-4; 10 nucleotides match TRBD2. This CDR3 has 19 amino acids. Per the germline V gene, CDR1 is MNHEY and CDR2 is SMNVEV (reference sequence). V was pared by 5 bases and J by 0 bases, with 13 bases of the junction left unmatched. This CDR3 reads CASSKTSGRPELAKNIQYF. CDR3 bases: TGTGCCAGCAGTAAGACTAGCGGGCGACCCGAATTAGCCAAAAACATTCAGTACTTC.

The V call is TRBV28, the J call TRBJ2-1; D gene ambiguous. This CDR3 is 16 amino acids long. Germline assignment: CDR1 MDHEN and CDR2 SYDVKM. Trimming pared 5 bases from V and 1 base from J, leaving 15 bases between. CDR3 sequence (DNA): TGTGCCAGCAGTGGCGTTCCCCACGGGTCCTACAATGAGCAGTTCTTC. It encodes CASSGVPHGSYNEQFF. Looking up the rest from reference TRBV28 and TRBJ2-1 gives the full variable domain: DVKVTQSSRYLVKRTGEKVFLECVQDMDHENMFWYRQDPGLGLRLIYFSYDVKMKEKGDIPEGYSVSREKKERFSLILESASTNQTSMYLCASSGVPHGSYNEQFFGPGTRLTVL.

This chain connects TRBV5-4 to TRBJ2-2, with TRBD2 matching 12 bases. CDR1 is SGHNT and CDR2 is YYREEE in the germline V gene (reference sequence). The J segment lost 6 bases and the V segment lost 3 bases, leaving 6 bases of the junction unmatched. This CDR3 is 16 amino acids long. In DNA form, the CDR3 reads TGTGCCAGCAGCTCTACTAGCGGGAGGACAGCCGGGGAGCTGTTTTTT. It is translated as CASSSTSGRTAGELFF.

This sequence joins TRBV3-1 (or the pseudogene TRBV3-2) and TRBJ2-2; the match to TRBD2 covers 7 bases. CDR1 LGHDT and CDR2 YNNKEL come from the germline V gene (reference sequence). This CDR3 has 18 residues. The trim removed 1 base at V and 1 base at J, leaving 9 bases unmatched. The CDR3 DNA follows: TGTGCCAGCAGCCAAGCCCCCGGGACGGGAGGGAACACCGGGGAGCTGTTTTTT. Translation: CASSQAPGTGGNTGELFF.

This clone was observed once. V usage is TRBV19 and J usage is TRBJ1-5; no reliable D call. This CDR3 comprises 16 residues. Trimming cost V 1 base and J 0 bases, with 10 bases left between them. Germline CDR1 and CDR2: LNHDA and SQIVND (reference sequence). The CDR3 nucleotides are TGTGCCAGTAGTATAGTGAGAGGAAATAGCAATCAGCCCCAGCATTTT. Amino acid sequence: CASSIVRGNSNQPQHF.

The chain recombines TRBV30 with TRBJ1-1; D is ambiguous. The ends were cut back, 0 bases at V and 1 base at J, with 9 bases in the middle. Germline values: CDR1 GTSNPN, CDR2 SVGIG (reference sequence). This CDR3 has 14 amino acids. CDR3 loop: CAWSVLRGNTEAFF. CDR3 nucleotides: TGTGCCTGGAGTGTACTTCGGGGGAACACTGAAGCTTTCTTT.

This clone showed up just once. This chain uses TRBV5-1 with TRBJ2-2, with D hard to call. The CDR3 contains 13 residues. The germline V gene has CDR1 SGHRS and CDR2 YFSETQ. The germline V and J ends were trimmed by 0 bases and 3 bases, with 3 bases remaining between them. Here the CDR3 reads CASSLVDTGELFF. CDR3 nucleotides: TGCGCCAGCAGCTTGGTAGACACCGGGGAGCTGTTTTTT. The whole variable domain, remainder taken from reference TRBV5-1 and TRBJ2-2, is KAGVTQTPRYLIKTRGQQVTLSCSPISGHRSVSWYQQTPGQGLQFLFEYFSETQRNKGNFPGRFSGRQFSNSRSEMNVSTLELGDSALYLCASSLVDTGELFFGEGSRLTVL.

This chain joins TRBV19 and TRBJ2-2; 11 nucleotides agree with TRBD1. Germline trimming cut 5 bases from V and 5 bases from J; bases unmatched to any gene: 7. Looked up from germline, CDR1 is LNHDA and CDR2 is SQIVND (reference sequence). CDR3 length equals 16 residues. CDR3 loop: CASSERTGGITGELFF. For the CDR3, the DNA is TGTGCCAGTAGTGAAAGGACAGGGGGCATTACCGGGGAGCTGTTTTTT. The full variable domain, in which reference TRBV19 and TRBJ2-2 provide the parts outside the CDR3, is DGGITQSPKYLFRKEGQNVTLSCEQNLNHDAMYWYRQDPGQGLRLIYYSQIVNDFQKGDIAEGYSVSREKKESFPLTVTSAQKNPTAFYLCASSERTGGITGELFFGEGSRLTVL.

V gene TRBV7-8 combines with J gene TRBJ2-1, with 7 bases aligning to TRBD1. The CDR3 loop spans 15 amino acids. The ends lost 2 bases at V and 6 bases at J; junction bases unmatched: 7. In germline, CDR1 is SGHVS, CDR2 FQNEAQ. CDR3 bases: TGTGCCAGCAGCTTACTGGGACAGCGAGCCAATGAGCAGTTCTTC. It codes for CASSLLGQRANEQFF.

This clone was seen a handful of times. The rearrangement uses TRBV11-3 and TRBJ1-3; possibly TRBD1 for D (5 bases). V was shortened by 5 bases and J by 1 base, with 15 bases between the two germline ends. CDR1 and CDR2 from the germline V gene are SGHNT and YENEEA. The CDR3 loop spans 16 amino acids. In nucleotides, the CDR3 is TGTGCCAGCAGCCCGGGGCGGGGAAAATCTGGAAACACCATATATTTT. Its protein product is CASSPGRGKSGNTIYF.

The rearrangement uses TRBV3-1 (or the pseudogene TRBV3-2) and TRBJ1-2; a possible D gene is TRBD1 (5 bases). CDR1 and CDR2 (germline): LGHDT, YNNKEL (reference sequence). The V end lost 0 bases, the J end lost 4 bases, and 12 bases lay between the germline ends. This CDR3 contains 15 residues. CDR3 sequence: CASSQDGTSSYGYTF. In nucleotides, the CDR3 is TGTGCCAGCAGCCAAGATGGGACTTCATCCTATGGCTACACCTTC.

The chain recombines TRBV12-2 with TRBJ1-5. TRBV12-2 is a known pseudogene. The length of the CDR3 is 14 residues. The DNA for the CDR3 is TGTGCAAGTCGCTTAGTCCGGGGAGAGTCGCCCCAGCATTTT. This translates into CASRLVRGESPQHF.

About this clone: Other nucleotide sequences in the sample specify the same CDR3. CDR3 protein: CASSFAGRETQYF. The CDR3 DNA is TGTGCCAGCAGTTTTGCGGGAAGAGAGACCCAGTACTTC. The chain employs TRBV12-3 or TRBV12-4 and TRBJ2-5, with D perhaps TRBD2 (6 bases). This CDR3 has 13 amino acids. Trimming took 3 bases from V and 4 from J, leaving 9 bases between them.

CDR3 sequence reads: CAWSEGRVGQPQHF. CDR3 coding DNA: TGTGCCTGGAGTGAGGGCAGGGTGGGTCAGCCCCAGCATTTT. The chain recombines TRBV30 with TRBJ1-5; TRBD1 might be the D (5 bases). Germline values: CDR1 GTSNPN, CDR2 SVGIG (reference sequence). Trimming pared 1 base from V and 6 bases from J, leaving 13 bases between. This CDR3 is 14 amino acids long.

The CDR3 sequence: CASSWGHTEAFF. The CDR3 coding sequence is TGTGCCAGCAGTTGGGGGCACACTGAAGCTTTCTTT. The V and J genes are TRBV6-5 and TRBJ1-1; D possibly corresponds to TRBD1 (6 bases). The V end was cut by 4 bases, the J end by 3 bases, with 6 bases between. Germline CDR1 is MNHEY and CDR2 is SVGAGI. The CDR3 is 12 amino acids.

A single count supports this clone. The chain has TRBV5-1 and TRBJ1-4, with a possible D match to TRBD1 (6 bases). The length of the CDR3 is 14 residues. V lost 0 bases and J 8 bases, leaving 11 bases between the germline ends. From germline, CDR1 is SGHRS and CDR2 YFSETQ. The chain's CDR3 is CASSLEQGREKLFF. CDR3 DNA: TGCGCCAGCAGCTTGGAACAGGGTAGGGAAAAACTGTTTTTT. The full variable domain, with the rest looked up from reference TRBV5-1 and TRBJ1-4, is KAGVTQTPRYLIKTRGQQVTLSCSPISGHRSVSWYQQTPGQGLQFLFEYFSETQRNKGNFPGRFSGRQFSNSRSEMNVSTLELGDSALYLCASSLEQGREKLFFGSGTQLSVL.